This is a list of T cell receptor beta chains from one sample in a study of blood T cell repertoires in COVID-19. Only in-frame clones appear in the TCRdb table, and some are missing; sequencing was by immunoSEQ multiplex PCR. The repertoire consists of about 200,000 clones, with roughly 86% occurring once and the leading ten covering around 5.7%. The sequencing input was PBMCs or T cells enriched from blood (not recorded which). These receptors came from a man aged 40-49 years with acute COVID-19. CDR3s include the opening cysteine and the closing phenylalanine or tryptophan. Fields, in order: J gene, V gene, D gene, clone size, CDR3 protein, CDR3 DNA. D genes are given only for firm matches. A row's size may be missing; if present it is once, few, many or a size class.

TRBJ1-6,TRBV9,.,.,CASSVELNSYNSPLHF,TGTGCCAGCAGCGTCGAGTTAAACTCCTATAATTCACCCCTCCACTTT
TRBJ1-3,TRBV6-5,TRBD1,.,CASSLQGSSGNTIYF,TGTGCCAGCAGCTTACAGGGGAGCTCTGGAAACACCATATATTTT
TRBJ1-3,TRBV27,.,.,CASSPAGLGNTIYF,TGTGCCAGCAGCCCAGCGGGCCTCGGAAACACCATATATTTT
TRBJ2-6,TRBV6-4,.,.,CASSDSTHSSGANVLTF,TGTGCCAGCAGTGACTCGACCCACAGCTCTGGGGCCAACGTCCTGACTTTC
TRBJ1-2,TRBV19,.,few,CASSPWDFTLRTGYTF,TGTGCCAGTAGTCCGTGGGACTTTACCCTAAGGACTGGCTACACCTTC
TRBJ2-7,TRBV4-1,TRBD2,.,CASSQDGLAEGPYEQYF,TGCGCCAGCAGCCAAGACGGGCTAGCGGAGGGTCCCTACGAGCAGTACTTC
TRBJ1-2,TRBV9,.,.,CASSVAVSGGYTF,TGTGCCAGCAGCGTAGCGGTTAGCGGCGGCTACACCTTC
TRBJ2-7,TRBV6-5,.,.,CASSYTGGEQYF,TGTGCCAGCAGTTACACGGGTGGCGAGCAGTACTTC
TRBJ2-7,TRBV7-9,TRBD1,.,CASSRTGGADF,TGTGCCAGCAGTCGGACAGGGGGCGCCGATTTC
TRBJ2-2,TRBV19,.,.,CASMLGRNTGELFF,TGTGCCAGTATGTTGGGGCGGAACACCGGGGAGCTGTTTTTT
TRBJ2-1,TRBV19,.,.,CASSPEADSYNEQFF,TGTGCCAGTAGCCCTGAAGCGGACTCCTACAATGAGCAGTTCTTC
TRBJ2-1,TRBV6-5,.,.,CASSYSGPGINEQFF,TGTGCCAGCAGTTACTCGGGCCCCGGAATCAATGAGCAGTTCTTC
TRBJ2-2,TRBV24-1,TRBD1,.,CATSLWPQKTGFNTGELFF,TGTGCCACCAGTCTTTGGCCCCAAAAGACAGGGTTCAACACCGGGGAGCTGTTTTTT
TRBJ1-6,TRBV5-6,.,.,CASSLERYNSPLHF,TGTGCCAGCAGCTTGGAGAGGTATAATTCACCCCTCCACTTT
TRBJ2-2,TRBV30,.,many,CACLPSLGGELFF,TGTGCCTGCCTGCCATCGCTCGGCGGGGAGCTGTTTTTT
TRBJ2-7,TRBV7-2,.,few,CASSLGPPSYEQYF,TGTGCCAGCAGCCTGGGGCCACCCTCCTACGAGCAGTACTTC
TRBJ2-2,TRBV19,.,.,CASSIRTGNTGELFF,TGTGCCAGTAGTATCCGTACAGGGAACACCGGGGAGCTGTTTTTT
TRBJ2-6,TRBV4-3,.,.,CASSQDVSSGANVLTF,TGCGCCAGCAGCCAAGATGTGAGCTCTGGGGCCAACGTCCTGACTTTC
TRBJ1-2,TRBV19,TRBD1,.,CASSKAPGQGAGSYGYTF,TGTGCCAGTAGCAAAGCGCCGGGACAGGGGGCTGGGAGCTATGGCTACACCTTC
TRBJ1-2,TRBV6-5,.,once,CASSYGEATNYGYTF,TGTGCCAGCAGTTACGGGGAGGCGACTAACTATGGCTACACCTTC
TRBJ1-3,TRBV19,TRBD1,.,CASSRDRPGNTIYF,TGTGCCAGTAGTAGGGACAGACCCGGAAACACCATATATTTT
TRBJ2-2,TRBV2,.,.,CASRTTPNTGELFF,TGTGCCAGCAGGACGACTCCAAACACCGGGGAGCTGTTTTTT
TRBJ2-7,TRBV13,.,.,CASRKAGFSYEQYF,TGTGCCAGCAGGAAGGCGGGATTCTCCTACGAGCAGTACTTC
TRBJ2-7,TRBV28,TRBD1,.,CASSPPGGLSYEQYF,TGTGCCAGCAGTCCCCCAGGGGGTCTTTCCTACGAGCAGTACTTC
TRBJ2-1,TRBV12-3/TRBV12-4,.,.,CASTEYYEQFF,TGTGCCAGCACCGAGTACTATGAGCAGTTCTTC
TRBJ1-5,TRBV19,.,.,CASSPRRAIQPQHF,TGTGCCAGTAGTCCCCGCAGGGCCATCCAGCCCCAGCATTTT
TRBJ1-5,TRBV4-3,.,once,CASSQDHLGGSNQPQHF,TGCGCCAGCAGCCAAGATCATCTAGGGGGTAGCAATCAGCCCCAGCATTTT
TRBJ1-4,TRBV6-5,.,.,CASSHQQGFNEKLFF,TGTGCCAGCAGTCACCAACAGGGTTTTAATGAAAAACTGTTTTTT
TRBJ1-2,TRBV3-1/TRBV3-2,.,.,CASSRTGEGGYTF,TGTGCCAGCAGTCGGACGGGCGAGGGAGGCTACACCTTC
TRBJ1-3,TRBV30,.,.,CAWGTRGLGNTIYF,TGTGCCTGGGGGACTCGGGGGTTGGGAAACACCATATATTTT
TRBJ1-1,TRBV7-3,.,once,CASSSTGNTEAFF,TGTGCCAGCAGTTCGACAGGGAACACTGAAGCTTTCTTT
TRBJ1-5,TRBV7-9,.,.,CASSLAGAPNQPQHF,TGTGCCAGCAGCTTAGCAGGGGCTCCCAATCAGCCCCAGCATTTT
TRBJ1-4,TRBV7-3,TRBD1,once,CASSLSGTASATNEKLFF,TGTGCCAGCAGCTTATCCGGGACAGCGTCTGCAACTAATGAAAAACTGTTTTTT
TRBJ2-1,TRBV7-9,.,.,CAGGTYEQFF,TGTGCCGGGGGGACCTATGAGCAGTTCTTC
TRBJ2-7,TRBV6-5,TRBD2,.,CASSYSFSGNGEQYF,TGTGCCAGCAGTTACTCGTTTAGCGGGAATGGCGAGCAGTACTTC
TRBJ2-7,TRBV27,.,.,CASSLLGDEQYF,TGTGCCAGCAGTTTACTAGGGGACGAGCAGTACTTC
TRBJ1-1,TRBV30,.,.,CAWSVRGNTEAFF,TGTGCCTGGAGTGTACGAGGGAACACTGAAGCTTTCTTT
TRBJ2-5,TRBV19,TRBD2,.,CASTRGTSGRKETQYF,TGTGCCAGTACCAGGGGGACTAGCGGGAGGAAAGAGACCCAGTACTTC
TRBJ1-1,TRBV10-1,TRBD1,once,CARSGQGAWGTEAFF,TGCGCCAGATCGGGACAGGGGGCTTGGGGCACTGAAGCTTTCTTT
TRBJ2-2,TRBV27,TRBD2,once,CASSWSGSTGELFF,TGTGCCAGCAGTTGGAGCGGGAGCACCGGGGAGCTGTTTTTT
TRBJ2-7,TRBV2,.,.,CASSGSSYEQYF,TGTGCCAGCAGTGGGAGCTCCTACGAGCAGTACTTC
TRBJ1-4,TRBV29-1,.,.,CSVEGGADEKLFF,TGCAGCGTTGAGGGGGGAGCCGATGAAAAACTGTTTTTT
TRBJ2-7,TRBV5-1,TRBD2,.,CASRLAGGLSYEQYF,TGCGCCAGCAGACTAGCGGGAGGCCTCTCCTACGAGCAGTACTTC
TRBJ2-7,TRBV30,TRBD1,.,CAWSRTGVYEQYF,TGTGCCTGGAGTAGGACAGGGGTTTACGAGCAGTACTTC
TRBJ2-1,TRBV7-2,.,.,CASSLGGKSYNEQFF,TGTGCCAGCAGCTTAGGCGGAAAGTCCTACAATGAGCAGTTCTTC
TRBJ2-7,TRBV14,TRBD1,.,CASSHWDRAVYEQYF,TGTGCCAGCAGCCACTGGGACAGGGCGGTATACGAGCAGTACTTC
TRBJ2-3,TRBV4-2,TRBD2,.,CASSPALAAAPETQYF,TGTGCCAGCAGCCCAGCCCTAGCGGCCGCTCCTGAGACGCAGTATTTT
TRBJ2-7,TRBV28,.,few,CASRPGDRTGAYEQYF,TGTGCCAGCAGACCGGGGGACCGGACAGGAGCCTACGAGCAGTACTTC
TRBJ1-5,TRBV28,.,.,CASSTPGSNYSNQPQHF,TGTGCCAGCAGCACCCCCGGGTCCAACTATAGCAATCAGCCCCAGCATTTT
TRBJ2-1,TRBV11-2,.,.,CASSSLMGLHNEQFF,TGTGCCAGCAGCTCTCTTATGGGGCTACACAATGAGCAGTTCTTC